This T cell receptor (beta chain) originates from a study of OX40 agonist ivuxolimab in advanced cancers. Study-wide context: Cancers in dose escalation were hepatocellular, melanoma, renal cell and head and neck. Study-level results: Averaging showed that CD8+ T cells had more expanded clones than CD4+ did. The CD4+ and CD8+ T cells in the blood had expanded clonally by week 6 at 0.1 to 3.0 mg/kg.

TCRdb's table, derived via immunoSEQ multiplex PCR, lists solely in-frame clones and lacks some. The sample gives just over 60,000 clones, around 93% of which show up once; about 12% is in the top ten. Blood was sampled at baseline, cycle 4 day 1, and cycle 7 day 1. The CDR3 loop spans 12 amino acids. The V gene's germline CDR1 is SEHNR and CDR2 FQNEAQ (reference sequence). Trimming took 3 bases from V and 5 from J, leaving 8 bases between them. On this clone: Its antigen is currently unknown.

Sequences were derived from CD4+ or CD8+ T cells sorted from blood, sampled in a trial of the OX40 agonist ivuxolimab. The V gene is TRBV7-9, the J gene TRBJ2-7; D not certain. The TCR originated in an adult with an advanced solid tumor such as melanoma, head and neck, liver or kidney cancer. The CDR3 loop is CASSFPRDEQYF. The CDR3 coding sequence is TGTGCCAGCAGCTTCCCAAGGGACGAGCAGTACTTC.